The clone carrying this T cell receptor (beta chain) was counted between two and nine times. Its antigen remains unknown. Trimming took 1 base from V and 1 from J, leaving 7 bases between them. The CDR3 loop spans 14 amino acids. Germline loops: CDR1 SEHNR, CDR2 FQNEAQ (reference sequence). Sequencing relied on a cDNA template that was reverse transcribed from extracted RNA. The repertoire was sequenced with immunoSEQ multiplex PCR; TCRdb's copy has only in-frame clones and lacks some. The sample consists of about 180,000 clones, 59% of them appearing once. The data were obtained in a study of CD8+ T cells in alopecia areata. Overall study findings and caveats: With patients, TCR sharing proved less clear than in mice, a difference possibly related to HLA. Scalp samples also yield sequences from resident alphabeta T cells of normal skin.

The investigators collected lesional scalp punch biopsies and peripheral blood from alopecia areata patients. Researchers picked out CD4+ and CD8+ T cells from PBMCs by sorting. This rearrangement joins TRBV7-9 to TRBJ1-1; D is ambiguous. The source of this sequence is a human donor with alopecia areata. The sample consisted of CD4+ T cells sorted from blood, taken at week 0. The CDR3 protein is CASSLVARNTEAFF. The DNA for the CDR3 is TGTGCCAGCAGCTTAGTGGCGAGGAACACTGAAGCTTTCTTT. Variable domain in full (rest from reference TRBV7-9 and TRBJ1-1): DTGVSQNPRHKITKRGQNVTFRCDPISEHNRLYWYRQTLGQGPEFLTYFQNEAQLEKSRLLSDRFSAERPKGSFSTLEIQRTEQGDSAMYLCASSLVARNTEAFFGQGTRLTVV.